This T cell receptor beta chain emerged from a study of blood T cell repertoires in COVID-19. With 1 base clipped from V and 5 bases from J, the junction kept 9 bases outside the gene matches. Germline-derived CDR1 and CDR2 are SGHTA and FQGNSA. The CDR3 has 18 residues. The assay was immunoSEQ multiplex PCR, and TCRdb's table has in-frame clones only and misses some. The sample shows 100,000 or so clones, around 89% of them seen only once. This clone was detected a few times. This receptor was obtained from a human donor with acute or convalescent COVID-19. The donor label of this sample is uncertain. V usage is TRBV7-2 and J usage is TRBJ2-2; the match to TRBD2 covers 11 bases. Sequencing used peripheral blood. The CDR3 DNA reads as TGTGCCAGCAGCTTAGGGACTACTAGCGGGAGCATTACCGGGGAGCTGTTTTTT. It yields the protein CASSLGTTSGSITGELFF.